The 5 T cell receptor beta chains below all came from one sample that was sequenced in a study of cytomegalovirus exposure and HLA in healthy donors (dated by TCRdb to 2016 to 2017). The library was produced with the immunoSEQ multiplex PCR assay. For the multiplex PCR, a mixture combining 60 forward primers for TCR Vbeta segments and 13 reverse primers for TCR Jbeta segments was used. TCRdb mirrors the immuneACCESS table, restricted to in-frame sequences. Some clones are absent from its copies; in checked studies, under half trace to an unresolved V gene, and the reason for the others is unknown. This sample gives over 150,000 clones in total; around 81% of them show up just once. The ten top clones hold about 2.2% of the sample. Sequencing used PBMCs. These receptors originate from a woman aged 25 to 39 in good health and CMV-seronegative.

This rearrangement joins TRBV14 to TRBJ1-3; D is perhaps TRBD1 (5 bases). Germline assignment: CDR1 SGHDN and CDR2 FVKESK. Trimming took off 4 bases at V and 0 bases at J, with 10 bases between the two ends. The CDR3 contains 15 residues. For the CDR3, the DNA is TGTGCCAGCAGCCTAAACAGGATCTCTGGAAACACCATATATTTT. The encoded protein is CASSLNRISGNTIYF.

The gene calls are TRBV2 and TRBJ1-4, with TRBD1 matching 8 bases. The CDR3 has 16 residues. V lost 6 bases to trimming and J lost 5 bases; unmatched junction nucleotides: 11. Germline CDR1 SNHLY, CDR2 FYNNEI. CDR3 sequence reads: CASRPGGGGRNEKLFF. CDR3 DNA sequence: TGTGCCAGCAGGCCAGGGGGCGGGGGAAGAAATGAAAAACTGTTTTTT.

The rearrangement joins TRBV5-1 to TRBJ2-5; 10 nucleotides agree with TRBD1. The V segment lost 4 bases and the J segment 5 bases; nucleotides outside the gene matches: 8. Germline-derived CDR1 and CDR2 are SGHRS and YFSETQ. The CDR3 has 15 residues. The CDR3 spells CASSTRDRGGETQYF. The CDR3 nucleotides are TGCGCCAGCAGCACCCGGGACAGGGGAGGGGAGACCCAGTACTTC.

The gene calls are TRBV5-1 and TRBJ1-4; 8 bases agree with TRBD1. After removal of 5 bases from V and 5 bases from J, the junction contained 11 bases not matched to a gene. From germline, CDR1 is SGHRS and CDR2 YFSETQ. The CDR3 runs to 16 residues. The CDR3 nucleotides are TGCGCCAGCAGTCCCAACATACAGGGGGGAAATGAAAAACTGTTTTTT. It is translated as CASSPNIQGGNEKLFF. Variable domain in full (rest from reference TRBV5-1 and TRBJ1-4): KAGVTQTPRYLIKTRGQQVTLSCSPISGHRSVSWYQQTPGQGLQFLFEYFSETQRNKGNFPGRFSGRQFSNSRSEMNVSTLELGDSALYLCASSPNIQGGNEKLFFGSGTQLSVL.

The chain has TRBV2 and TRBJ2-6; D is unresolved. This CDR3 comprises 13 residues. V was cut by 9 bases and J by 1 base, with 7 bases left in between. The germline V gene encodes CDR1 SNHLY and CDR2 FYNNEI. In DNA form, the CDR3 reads TGTGCCAGTACCCTATCTGGGGCCAACGTCCTGACTTTC. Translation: CASTLSGANVLTF.